Listed here are 8 T cell receptor beta chains from one sample, sequenced in a study of blood T cells in healthy people across ages. PCR was performed a second time for about 7 to 11 cycles using a sample-barcoded 5' primer and a J-beta primer mix. TCRdb processed the 5' RACE reads anew with MiXCR; each CDR3 protein has one entry. The sample holds around 670,000 distinct CDR3 sequences, around 31% seen once. What was sequenced was blood. Receptors originate from a woman older than 75 in good health.

This clonotype was found many times. The genes are TRBV24-1 and TRBJ2-1; 13 bases fit TRBD2. V trimming: 4 bases; J trimming: 9 bases; junction bases outside the gene matches: 11. In germline, CDR1 is KGHDR, CDR2 SFDVKD. The CDR3 totals 17 residues. The CDR3 loop is CATSDPLLAGGHGEQFF. For the CDR3, the DNA is TGTGCCACCAGTGACCCTCTACTAGCGGGGGGGCATGGTGAGCAGTTCTTC.

This clonotype was seen once. A clone one base away is much larger, so this may be a read error. The V and J genes are TRBV12-3 or TRBV12-4 and TRBJ1-5; no definite D call. The CDR3 is made up of 13 amino acids. The CDR3 region has the DNA TGTGCCAGCAGCGCCTGGGAGAATCAGCCCAAGCATTTT. This sequence encodes CASSAWENQPKHF.

This clonotype has only a few counts. The chain couples TRBV5-1 to TRBJ1-6, with 10 bases lining up with TRBD1. J was trimmed by 8 bases and V by 2 bases; bases with no gene match: 7. The CDR3 is 16 residues long. CDR1 is SGHRS and CDR2 is YFSETQ in the germline V gene. The CDR3: CASSFSTGGHDSPLHF. CDR3 nucleotides: TGCGCCAGCAGCTTCTCGACAGGGGGCCACGATTCACCCCTCCACTTT.

With regard to this clonotype: A single base separates this from a much larger clone, so it may be a read error. V usage is TRBV7-8 and J usage is TRBJ1-2, with TRBD1 matching over 9 bases. Germline values: CDR1 SGHVS, CDR2 FQNEAQ. Trimming took 5 bases from V and 5 from J; bases not matched to a gene: 9. This CDR3 spans 15 amino acids. The CDR3 coding sequence is TGTGCCAGCAGCCACGGACAGGGGTCTTGGTATGGCTACACCTTC. Protein: CASSHGQGSWYGYTF.

Worth noting for this clonotype: Possible read error: a much larger clone is one base away. The genes are TRBV5-6 and TRBJ2-1; D is perhaps TRBD2 (7 bases). The CDR3 totals 16 residues. Germline CDR1 and CDR2: SGHDT and YYEEEE. The CDR3 protein is CASSLVRGGTDNKQFF. CDR3 sequence (DNA): TGTGCCAGCAGCTTGGTCCGCGGGGGCACCGACAATAAGCAGTTCTTC.

V usage is TRBV11-2 and J usage is TRBJ1-1; D not certain. CDR1 and CDR2 (germline): SGHAT, FQNNGV. This CDR3 comprises 15 residues. Trimming shortened V by 5 bases and J by 0 bases, and 13 bases separated the two germline ends. CDR3 amino acids: CASSPGAALNTEAFF. The CDR3 nucleotides read TGTGCCAGCAGCCCCGGAGCGGCGCTGAACACTGAAGCTTTCTTT.

The chain combines TRBV4-2 with TRBJ2-1, with D perhaps matching TRBD2 (5 bases). The J call could be wrong; TRBJ2-7 is a better fit for the DNA end. The CDR3 is 15 amino acids. Germline V gene lookup returns CDR1 LGHNA and CDR2 YNFKEQ. For the CDR3, the DNA is TGTGCCAGCAGCCAAGAACGGGGTACCTACAATGAGCAGTACTTC. Its translation is CASSQERGTYNEQYF.

This clonotype is a singleton in its sample. The CDR3 DNA reads TGTGCCAGCAGTTTAGTACAAGTGGGACAAATCAATGAGCAGTTCTTC. The encoded protein is CASSLVQVGQINEQFF. The chain recombines TRBV12-3 or TRBV12-4 with TRBJ2-1; possible D gene TRBD1, 6 bases. The CDR3 contains 16 residues. V was shortened by 1 base and J by 6 bases, with 16 bases between the two germline ends.